Presented here are 17 T cell receptor beta chains from one specimen sequenced in a study of T-cell reconstitution after alpha-beta-depleted transplantation in children. The TCRbeta library was prepared with unique molecular identifiers. Each CDR3 protein is one row after TCRdb ran MiXCR on the PCR reads. The table includes 200,000 to 250,000 distinct CDR3 sequences, approximately 11% detected once. The sequences come from PBMCs, collected before TCRalphabeta/CD19-depleted stem cell transplant. Receptors were obtained from a child in the first two years of life with acute myeloid leukemia, due to receive a stem cell transplant.

This clonotype was observed many times. The V gene is TRBV4-3, the J gene TRBJ2-2; D is perhaps TRBD1 (6 bases). V was pared by 3 bases and J by 1 base, with 15 bases between. There are 17 residues in the CDR3. Looked up from germline, CDR1 is LGHNA and CDR2 is YSLEER. This chain's CDR3 is CASSHARARGNTGELFF. CDR3 bases: TGCGCCAGCAGCCACGCTAGGGCCAGGGGGAACACCGGGGAGCTGTTTTTT.

This clonotype was counted at least ten times. The chain is built from TRBV20-1 and TRBJ2-1; D gene ambiguous. Germline V gives CDR1 DFQATT, CDR2 SNEGSKA (reference sequence). Trimming shortened V by 1 base and J by 4 bases, and 17 bases separated the two germline ends. The CDR3 contains 16 residues. CDR3 region: CSARVPRRILYNEQFF. CDR3 nucleotide sequence: TGCAGTGCTAGAGTTCCCCGAAGGATATTGTACAATGAGCAGTTCTTC.

This clonotype came up many times. This chain links TRBV5-1 with TRBJ2-2, with 13 bases fitting TRBD2. Germline CDR1 SGHRS, CDR2 YFSETQ. This CDR3 is 17 amino acids long. The J segment lost 5 bases and the V segment lost 3 bases, leaving 7 bases of the junction unmatched. The DNA for the CDR3 is TGCGCCAGCAGCTCACTAGCGGGAGGGCCGGGAACCGGGGAGCTGTTTTTT. Translation gives CASSSLAGGPGTGELFF.

Only a few counts were recorded for this clonotype. The chain recombines TRBV23-1 with TRBJ1-6; weak D call: TRBD1 (6 bases). TRBV23-1 has ORF status, its function being uncertain. The CDR3 sequence is 14 residues long. Trimming took 2 bases from V and 10 from J, leaving 12 bases between them. Written as DNA, the CDR3 is TGCGCCAGCAGTCAACCAAGGGGGGACTCACCCCTCCACTTT. It translates to CASSQPRGDSPLHF.

This clonotype was counted only a few times. This sequence joins TRBV7-3 and TRBJ2-3; 10 nucleotides agree with TRBD2. Germline V gene data show CDR1 as SGHTA and CDR2 as FQGTGA. This CDR3 spans 14 amino acids. Trimming took 5 bases from V and 8 from J; bases not matched to a gene: 7. The CDR3: CASSPAGGLGTQYF. The CDR3 DNA follows: TGTGCCAGCAGCCCAGCGGGGGGGCTTGGTACGCAGTATTTT.

This clonotype was seen ten or more times. The J gene is TRBJ2-2, the V gene TRBV20-1; no reliable D call. With 1 base removed from V and 1 base from J, the gap between germline ends came to 4 bases. Germline V lookup: CDR1 DFQATT, CDR2 SNEGSKA (reference sequence). CDR3 length equals 13 residues. The CDR3 here is CSARGRNTGELFF. CDR3 bases: TGCAGTGCTAGAGGGCGGAACACCGGGGAGCTGTTTTTT.

The sample holds a few counts of this clonotype. The chain couples TRBV19 to TRBJ1-2; D unresolved. Trimming took off 1 base at V and 7 bases at J, with 7 bases between the two ends. There are 12 residues in the CDR3. The germline V gene has CDR1 LNHDA and CDR2 SQIVND (reference sequence). The CDR3 sequence is CASSIGVRGYTF. In DNA, the CDR3 is TGTGCCAGTAGTATAGGGGTACGTGGCTACACCTTC.

This clonotype was recorded at least ten times. The chain uses TRBV4-1 and TRBJ2-7, with D unclear. There are 15 residues in the CDR3. Germline V gene data show CDR1 as MGHRA and CDR2 as YSYEKL. Deletions cut 4 bases from V and 0 bases from J, with 13 bases between. The CDR3 spells CASSPALGYSYEQYF. The DNA of the CDR3 is TGCGCCAGCAGCCCGGCCCTTGGGTACTCCTACGAGCAGTACTTC.

The sample holds many counts of this clonotype. The chain joins TRBV12-3 or TRBV12-4 to TRBJ2-7; TRBD2 agrees at 7 bases. Trimming cost V 5 bases and J 8 bases; bases outside gene matches: 18. This CDR3 has 16 amino acids. The CDR3 bases are TGTGCCAGCAGTCCATACCCGGGACTATCCGTTGGAAAGCAGTACTTC. This codes for CASSPYPGLSVGKQYF.

CDR3 coding DNA: TGTGCCTGGAGGACAGGGCCAGAGACCCAGTACTTC. It yields the protein CAWRTGPETQYF. This chain connects TRBV30 to TRBJ2-5, with 7 bases matching TRBD1. Per the germline V gene, CDR1 is GTSNPN and CDR2 is SVGIG (reference sequence). The CDR3 runs to 12 residues. After removal of 3 bases from V and 4 bases from J, the junction contained 2 bases not matched to a gene.

This clonotype was seen repeatedly, ten times or more. This chain links TRBV20-1 with TRBJ2-1, with 11 bases fitting TRBD1. Germline V CDR1 and CDR2: DFQATT, SNEGSKA (reference sequence). V was clipped by 6 bases and J by 4 bases; unmatched bases: 11. This CDR3 spans 16 amino acids. CDR3: CSAIGVRDRGYNEQFF. CDR3 DNA sequence: TGCAGTGCAATAGGGGTCCGGGACAGGGGGTACAATGAGCAGTTCTTC.

This clonotype was seen repeatedly, ten times or more. The V call is TRBV5-6, the J call TRBJ2-3; no definite D call. This CDR3 contains 13 residues. V lost 4 bases and J lost 3, with 9 bases in between. From germline, CDR1 is SGHDT and CDR2 YYEEEE. CDR3: CASSRQRTDTQYF. In nucleotides, the CDR3 is TGTGCCAGCAGCCGCCAGAGGACAGATACGCAGTATTTT.

This clonotype was counted many times. V and J are TRBV28 and TRBJ2-7; 11 nucleotides agree with TRBD2. CDR3 size: 15 residues. With 5 bases clipped from V and 4 bases from J, the junction kept 7 bases outside the gene matches. Per the germline V gene, CDR1 is MDHEN and CDR2 is SYDVKM. This chain's CDR3 is CASSPWTSGLYEQYF. The CDR3 bases are TGTGCCAGCAGTCCTTGGACTAGCGGGCTTTACGAGCAGTACTTC.

This clonotype was detected ten times or more. The chain links TRBV29-1 to TRBJ1-2; D is perhaps TRBD1 (6 bases). Germline V gives CDR1 SQVTM, CDR2 ANQGSEA. Trimming removed 2 bases from V and 8 bases from J, with 12 bases in between. This CDR3 comprises 12 residues. This CDR3 reads CSVESGAGGYTF. The DNA of the CDR3 is TGCAGCGTTGAATCGGGGGCGGGAGGCTACACCTTC.

The sample holds many counts of this clonotype. The chain carries TRBV7-3 and TRBJ1-1, with D hard to call. The CDR3 extends over 13 amino acids. Trimming took 4 bases from V and 2 from J, leaving 8 bases between them. Germline loops: CDR1 SGHTA, CDR2 FQGTGA. The CDR3 DNA reads as TGTGCCAGCAGCTCCTCCAAAAACACTGAAGCTTTCTTT. It encodes CASSSSKNTEAFF. The full variable domain, with the rest looked up from reference TRBV7-3 and TRBJ1-1, is GAGVSQTPSNKVTEKGKYVELRCDPISGHTALYWYRQSLGQGPEFLIYFQGTGAADDSGLPNDRFFAVRPEGSVSTLKIQRTERGDSAVYLCASSSSKNTEAFFGQGTRLTVV.

This chain links TRBV2 with TRBJ2-3; TRBD2 matches 7 bases. The V and J ends lost 3 bases and 6 bases, in that order; junction bases with no gene match: 9. This CDR3 comprises 15 residues. The germline V gene has CDR1 SNHLY and CDR2 FYNNEI. The CDR3 DNA reads TGTGCCAGCAGTGACGGAGGACTAGGAGCGGATACGCAGTATTTT. Translating it yields CASSDGGLGADTQYF.

This clonotype appeared many times. This chain connects TRBV7-9 to TRBJ1-5; D unclear. V was pared by 6 bases and J by 6 bases, with 21 bases between. The germline gives CDR1 SEHNR, CDR2 FQNEAQ (reference sequence). The CDR3 has 16 amino acids. The DNA of the CDR3 is TGTGCCAGCAGTACAAGCGGAGCAGGTCCTGTTCAGCCCCAGCATTTT. It specifies CASSTSGAGPVQPQHF.